Following are 3 T cell receptor beta chains from one sample sequenced in a study of blood T cell repertoires in COVID-19. The method was immunoSEQ multiplex PCR; TCRdb's version includes in-frame clones alone and lacks a portion of them. The sample comprises some 48,000 clones, around 92% of which are singletons, and less than 2.5% rests with the top ten. The specimen was peripheral blood. These receptors originate from a human donor in a cohort sampled during active COVID-19.

This clone has only a few counts. This chain links TRBV5-1 with TRBJ2-5; 10 nucleotides match TRBD1. The CDR3 consists of 20 residues. Germline CDR1 and CDR2: SGHRS and YFSETQ. V shed 4 bases, J shed 5 bases, and the junction held 23 bases outside the gene matches. The CDR3 DNA reads as TGCGCCAGCAGCCCCTGGACTAGCCCGGGACAGGGGACCCTTCGGGAGACCCAGTACTTC. Residues: CASSPWTSPGQGTLRETQYF. Full variable domain (missing parts from reference TRBV5-1 and TRBJ2-5): KAGVTQTPRYLIKTRGQQVTLSCSPISGHRSVSWYQQTPGQGLQFLFEYFSETQRNKGNFPGRFSGRQFSNSRSEMNVSTLELGDSALYLCASSPWTSPGQGTLRETQYFGPGTRLLVL.

The chain couples TRBV6-4 to TRBJ2-1; D perhaps matches TRBD1 (5 bases). The CDR3 runs to 14 residues. Trimming shortened V by 3 bases and J by 3 bases, and 9 bases separated the two germline ends. Germline CDR1 reads MRHNA; CDR2 reads SNTAGT. In nucleotides, the CDR3 is TGTGCCAGCAGTGAAGGGGATGGCTACAATGAGCAGTTCTTC. It codes for CASSEGDGYNEQFF.

This clone showed up just once. V gene TRBV18 combines with J gene TRBJ1-4; 8 bases agree with TRBD1. V gave up 3 bases and J gave up 5 bases; unmatched junction bases: 2. The CDR3 spans 14 residues. Germline assignment: CDR1 KGHSH and CDR2 LQKENI. CDR3 amino acids: CASSPDRGNEKLFF. The DNA of the CDR3 is TGTGCCAGCTCACCCGACAGGGGCAATGAAAAACTGTTTTTT. The whole variable domain, remainder taken from reference TRBV18 and TRBJ1-4, is NAGVMQNPRHLVRRRGQEARLRCSPMKGHSHVYWYRQLPEEGLKFMVYLQKENIIDESGMPKERFSAEFPKEGPSILRIQQVVRGDSAAYFCASSPDRGNEKLFFGSGTQLSVL.